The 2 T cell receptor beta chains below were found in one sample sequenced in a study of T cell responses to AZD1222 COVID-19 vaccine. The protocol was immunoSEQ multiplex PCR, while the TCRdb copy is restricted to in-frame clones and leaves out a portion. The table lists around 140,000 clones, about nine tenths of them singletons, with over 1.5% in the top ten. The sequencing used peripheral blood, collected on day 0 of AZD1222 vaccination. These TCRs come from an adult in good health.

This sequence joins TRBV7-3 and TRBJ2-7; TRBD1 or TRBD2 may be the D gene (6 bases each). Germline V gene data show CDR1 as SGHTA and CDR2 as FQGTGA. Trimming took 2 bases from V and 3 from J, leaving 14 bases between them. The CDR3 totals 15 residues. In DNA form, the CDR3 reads TGTGCCAGCAGCTTAGGGGGGACAAATAACTACGAGCAGTACTTC. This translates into CASSLGGTNNYEQYF.

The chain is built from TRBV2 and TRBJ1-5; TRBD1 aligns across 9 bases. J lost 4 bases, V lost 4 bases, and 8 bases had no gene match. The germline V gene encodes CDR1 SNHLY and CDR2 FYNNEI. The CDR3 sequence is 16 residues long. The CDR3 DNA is TGTGCCAGCAGTGCTTTGGGACAGGGTATGAATCAGCCCCAGCATTTT. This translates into CASSALGQGMNQPQHF.